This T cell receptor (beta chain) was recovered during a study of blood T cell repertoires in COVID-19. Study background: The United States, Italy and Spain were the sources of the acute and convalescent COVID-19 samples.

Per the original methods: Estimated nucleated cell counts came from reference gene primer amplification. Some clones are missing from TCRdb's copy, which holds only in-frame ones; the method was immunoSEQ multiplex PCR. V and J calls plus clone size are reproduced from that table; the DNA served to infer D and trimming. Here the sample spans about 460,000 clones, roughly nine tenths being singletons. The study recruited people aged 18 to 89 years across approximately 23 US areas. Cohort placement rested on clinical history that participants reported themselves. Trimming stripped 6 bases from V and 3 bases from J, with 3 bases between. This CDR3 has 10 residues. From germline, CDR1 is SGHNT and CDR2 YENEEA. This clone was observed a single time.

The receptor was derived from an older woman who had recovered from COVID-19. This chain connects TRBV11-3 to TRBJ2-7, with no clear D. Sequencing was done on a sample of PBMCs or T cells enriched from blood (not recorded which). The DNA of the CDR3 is TGTGCCAGCAGATACTACGAGCAGTACTTC. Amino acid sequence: CASRYYEQYF.